This T cell receptor beta chain originates from a study of CD8 T cells in Susac syndrome. After extraction with the RNeasy kit, roughly 0.45 to 1 ug of the RNA was reverse transcribed using random hexamers. Amplification of TCR beta CDR3 spanned 54 Vbeta and 13 Jbeta via immunoSEQ multiplex PCR. TCRdb processed the immunoSEQ multiplex PCR reads anew with MiXCR; each CDR3 protein has one entry. The sample yields 150,000 to 190,000 distinct CDR3 sequences, about 94% seen once. CDR3 length: 16 amino acids. The V end was cut by 0 bases, the J end by 2 bases, with 13 bases between. Germline V lookup: CDR1 DFQATT, CDR2 SNEGSKA (reference sequence).

The sequenced sample was CD8+ T cells from PBMCs. The TCR was taken from a human donor with multiple sclerosis. This chain connects TRBV20-1 to TRBJ2-2; the D gene could be TRBD1 or TRBD2 (5 bases each). CDR3 protein: CSARDPGRINTGELFF. As DNA, the CDR3 is TGCAGTGCTAGAGATCCGGGACGGATTAACACCGGGGAGCTGTTTTTT.